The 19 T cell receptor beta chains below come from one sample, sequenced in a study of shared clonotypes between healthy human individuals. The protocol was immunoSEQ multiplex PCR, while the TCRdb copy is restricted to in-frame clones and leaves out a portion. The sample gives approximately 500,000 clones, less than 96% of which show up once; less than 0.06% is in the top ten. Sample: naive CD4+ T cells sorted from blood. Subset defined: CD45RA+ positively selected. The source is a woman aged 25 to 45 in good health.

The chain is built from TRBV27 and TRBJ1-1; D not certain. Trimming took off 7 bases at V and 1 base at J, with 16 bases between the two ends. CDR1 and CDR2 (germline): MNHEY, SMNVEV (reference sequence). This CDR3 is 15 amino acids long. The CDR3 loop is CASKRVGVGNTEAFF. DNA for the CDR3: TGTGCCAGCAAACGGGTCGGGGTGGGGAACACTGAAGCTTTCTTT.

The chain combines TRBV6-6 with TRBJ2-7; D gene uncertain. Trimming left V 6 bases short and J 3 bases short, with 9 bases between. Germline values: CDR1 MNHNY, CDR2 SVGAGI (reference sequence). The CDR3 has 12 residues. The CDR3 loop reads CASRDEVYEQYF. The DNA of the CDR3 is TGTGCCAGCAGGGACGAGGTCTACGAGCAGTACTTC.

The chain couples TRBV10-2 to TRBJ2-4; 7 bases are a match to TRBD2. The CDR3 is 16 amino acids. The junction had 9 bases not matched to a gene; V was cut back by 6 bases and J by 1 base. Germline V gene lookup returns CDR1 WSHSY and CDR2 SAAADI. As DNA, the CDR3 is TGCGCCAGCAGAGAAAGCGGGATTGGGGCCAAAAACATTCAGTACTTC. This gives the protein CASRESGIGAKNIQYF.

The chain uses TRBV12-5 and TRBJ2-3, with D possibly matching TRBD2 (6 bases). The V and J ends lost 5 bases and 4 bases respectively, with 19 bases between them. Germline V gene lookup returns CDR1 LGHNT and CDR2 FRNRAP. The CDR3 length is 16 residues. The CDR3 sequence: CASGRNPGEGSDTQYF. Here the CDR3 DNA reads TGTGCTAGTGGTAGGAACCCGGGGGAAGGATCAGATACGCAGTATTTT.

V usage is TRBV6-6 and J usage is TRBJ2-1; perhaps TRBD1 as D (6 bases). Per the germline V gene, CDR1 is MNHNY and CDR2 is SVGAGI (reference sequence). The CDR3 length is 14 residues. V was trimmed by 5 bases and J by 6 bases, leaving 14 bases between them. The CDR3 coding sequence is TGTGCCAGCAGTCGACAGGAACTGCTCAATGAGCAGTTCTTC. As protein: CASSRQELLNEQFF.

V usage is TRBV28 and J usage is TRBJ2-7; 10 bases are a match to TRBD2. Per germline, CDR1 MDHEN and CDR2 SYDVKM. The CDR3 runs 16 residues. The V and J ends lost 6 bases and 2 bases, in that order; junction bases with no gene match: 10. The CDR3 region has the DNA TGTGCCAGCAGGTCTCGACTAGCGGGTCCCCCCTACGAGCAGTACTTC. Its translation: CASRSRLAGPPYEQYF.

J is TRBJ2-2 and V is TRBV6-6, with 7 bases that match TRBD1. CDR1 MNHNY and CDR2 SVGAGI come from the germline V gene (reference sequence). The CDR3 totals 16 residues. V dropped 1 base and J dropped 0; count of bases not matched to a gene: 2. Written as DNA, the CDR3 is TGTGCCAGCAGTTACTTGCAGGGGGCGAACACCGGGGAGCTGTTTTTT. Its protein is CASSYLQGANTGELFF.

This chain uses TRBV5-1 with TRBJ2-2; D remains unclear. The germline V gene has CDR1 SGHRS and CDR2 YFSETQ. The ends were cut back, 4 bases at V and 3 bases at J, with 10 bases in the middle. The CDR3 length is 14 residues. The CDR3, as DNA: TGCGCCAGCAGCGCCAGCCCTTACACCGGGGAGCTGTTTTTT. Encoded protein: CASSASPYTGELFF.

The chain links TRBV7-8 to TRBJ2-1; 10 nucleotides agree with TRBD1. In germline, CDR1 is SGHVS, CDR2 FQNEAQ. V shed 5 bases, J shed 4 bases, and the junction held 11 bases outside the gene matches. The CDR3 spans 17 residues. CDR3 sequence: CASSPRTGGWEYNEQFF. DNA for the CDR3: TGTGCCAGCAGCCCCAGGACAGGGGGATGGGAATACAATGAGCAGTTCTTC.

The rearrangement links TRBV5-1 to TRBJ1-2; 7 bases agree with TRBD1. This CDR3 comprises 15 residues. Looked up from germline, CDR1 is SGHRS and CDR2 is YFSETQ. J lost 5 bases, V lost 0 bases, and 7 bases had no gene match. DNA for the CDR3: TGCGCCAGCAGCTTGGCTCTCGGGACAGCTTATGGCTACACCTTC. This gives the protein CASSLALGTAYGYTF.

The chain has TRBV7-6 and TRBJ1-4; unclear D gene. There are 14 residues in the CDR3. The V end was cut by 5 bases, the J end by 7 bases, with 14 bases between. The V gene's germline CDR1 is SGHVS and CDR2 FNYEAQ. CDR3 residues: CASSLAIDGEKLFF. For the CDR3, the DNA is TGTGCCAGCAGCCTCGCAATTGATGGTGAAAAACTGTTTTTT.

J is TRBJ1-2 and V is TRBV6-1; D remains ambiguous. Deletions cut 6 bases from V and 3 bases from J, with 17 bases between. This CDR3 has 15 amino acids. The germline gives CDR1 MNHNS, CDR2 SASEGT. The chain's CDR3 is CASRVTPGGDYGYTF. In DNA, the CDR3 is TGTGCCAGCAGGGTGACCCCCGGAGGAGACTATGGCTACACCTTC.

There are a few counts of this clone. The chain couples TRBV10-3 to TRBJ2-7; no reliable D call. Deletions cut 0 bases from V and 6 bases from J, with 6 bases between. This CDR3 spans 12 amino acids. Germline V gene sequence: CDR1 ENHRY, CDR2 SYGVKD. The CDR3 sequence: CAISESWGEQYF. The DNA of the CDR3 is TGTGCCATCAGTGAGTCCTGGGGCGAGCAGTACTTC.

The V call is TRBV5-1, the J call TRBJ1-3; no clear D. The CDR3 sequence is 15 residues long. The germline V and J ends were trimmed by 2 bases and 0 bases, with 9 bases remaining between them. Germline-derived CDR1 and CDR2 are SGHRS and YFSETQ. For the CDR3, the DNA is TGCGCCAGCAGCTTCGCCTTTAGCTCTGGAAACACCATATATTTT. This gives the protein CASSFAFSSGNTIYF.

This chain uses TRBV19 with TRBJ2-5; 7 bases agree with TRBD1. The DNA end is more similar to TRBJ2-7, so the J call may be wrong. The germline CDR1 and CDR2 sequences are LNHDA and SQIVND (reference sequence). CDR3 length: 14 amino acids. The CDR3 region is CASRDDRAAIEQYF. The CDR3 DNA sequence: TGTGCCAGTAGAGATGACAGGGCAGCTATCGAGCAGTACTTC.

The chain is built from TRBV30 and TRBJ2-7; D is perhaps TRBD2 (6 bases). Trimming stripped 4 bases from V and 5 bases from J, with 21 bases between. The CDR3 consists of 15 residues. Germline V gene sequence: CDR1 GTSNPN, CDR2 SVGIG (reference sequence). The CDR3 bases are TGTGCCTGGATTCCCTTGGCGGGATTTGGCCACGAGCAGTACTTC. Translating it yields CAWIPLAGFGHEQYF.

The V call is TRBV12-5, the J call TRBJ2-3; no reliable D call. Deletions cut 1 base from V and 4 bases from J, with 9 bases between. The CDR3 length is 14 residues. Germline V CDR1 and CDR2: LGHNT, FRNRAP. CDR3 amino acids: CASGLAFPADTQYF. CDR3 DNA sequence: TGTGCTAGTGGTTTGGCTTTCCCCGCAGATACGCAGTATTTT.

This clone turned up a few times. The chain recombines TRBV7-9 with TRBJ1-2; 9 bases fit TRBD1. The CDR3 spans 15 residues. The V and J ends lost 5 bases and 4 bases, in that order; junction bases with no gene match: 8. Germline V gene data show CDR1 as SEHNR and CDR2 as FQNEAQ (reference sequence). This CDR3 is CASSPPGQGGYGYTF. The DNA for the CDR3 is TGTGCCAGCAGCCCGCCGGGACAGGGAGGCTATGGCTACACCTTC.

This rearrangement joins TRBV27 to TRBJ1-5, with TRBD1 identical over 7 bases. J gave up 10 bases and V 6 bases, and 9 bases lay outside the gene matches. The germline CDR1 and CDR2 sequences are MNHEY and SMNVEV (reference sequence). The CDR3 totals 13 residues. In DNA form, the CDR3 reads TGTGCCAGCAGGGGACAGCCCTCCGGTCCCCAGCATTTT. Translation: CASRGQPSGPQHF.